The entry below describes one T cell receptor beta chain. What antigen it recognizes has not been identified. Base qualities are not recorded, but no much larger clone differs from it by a single base. The CDR3, from cysteine to phenylalanine, totals 14 residues. Only the CDR3 portion is preserved as DNA: 42 bases, with reading frame beginning at the first base. CDR1 SNHLY and CDR2 FYNNEI are derived from the germline V gene. V and J are truncated by 8 bases and 4 bases respectively, leaving an intervening sequence of 17 bases. This record belongs to a study of persistence of HIV-infected CD4 T cells (TCRdb year 2020). For the wider study: The study isolated CMV- and HIV-1 Gag-responding CD4+ T cells from ART-treated individuals to examine antigen-driven clonal expansion of HIV-1-infected cells. The median time the participants had spent on suppressive ART was approximately eight years. Peripheral blood samples of up to about 200 mL were obtained at multiple time points, with the exception of a couple of participants, for whom leukapheresis was performed at a single time point. TCRbeta sequencing assessed the clonality of all cells in each sorted population, while proviral sequencing assessed the clonality of infected cells. In the cross-participant TCR cluster analysis, roughly 8 participants were included for CMV and roughly 7 participants were included for Gag.

The investigation overall reported the following: TCRbeta richness in CMV- and Gag-responding cells was significantly lower than in anti-CD3/anti-CD28-responding cells; CMV-responding cells had higher oligoclonality than CD3/CD28-stimulated and Gag-responding cells. Few individuals were included in the study, and only a limited range of antigens was tested. Bulk TCR analyses could not be limited to the rare CMV-responding cells that actually contained HIV-1 proviruses. Degenerate expanded CDR3beta sequences were enriched in antigen-responding cells, suggesting convergent selection of CD4+ responses to CMV and Gag. A correlation was observed between TCR oligoclonality and proviral oligoclonality within the same sorted populations.

The treatment or condition label for this specimen denotes: suppressive antiretroviral therapy. Cells were stimulated with a pool of overlapping HIV-1 Gag 15-mer peptides at 0.75 to 1 ug per peptide per mL. Nonresponding CD40L-negative CD69-negative CD45RO-high memory CD4+ T cells were sorted as memory populations depleted of antigen-responding cells. Participants were HIV-1-infected adults who started suppressive ART during chronic infection. For at least 4 years, participants had undetectable plasma HIV-1 RNA, below 50 copies/mL. To be included, participants needed a CD4+ T cell count above 400 cells/uL and a positive CMV serology. Before stimulation, PBMCs were isolated using density centrifugation and depleted of CD8+ T cells. For approximately 18 hours, CD8-depleted PBMCs were stimulated with anti-CD28/CD49d costimulation, a CD40-blocking antibody, and enfuvirtide, which was added to prevent new infections. Sorting was done on either a Beckman Coulter MoFlo Legacy or an XDP sorter, and propidium iodide was used to exclude dead cells. The QIAamp DNA Mini Kit was used for genomic DNA extraction from samples above one million cells, and the Quick-DNA Microprep Kit was used otherwise.

TCRbeta repertoires were sequenced from genomic DNA with the immunoSEQ hsTCRB assay version 4 in survey mode. Genomic DNA was diluted to around 10 ng/uL, and up to about 1 ug per sample was used for TCRbeta sequencing. As for how the authors treated the data: TCRbeta data were analyzed in ImmunoSeq Analyzer 3.0, with diversity computed on productive nucleotide rearrangements. The improved Chao index was used to estimate lower-bound TCR diversity, and the Gini coefficient was used to estimate clonality using the Immunarch R package. When different nucleotide rearrangements encoded the same CDR3beta amino acid sequence, each rearrangement was treated as a distinct clonotype. TCRbeta sequences significantly enriched in antigen-responding cells relative to anti-CD3/anti-CD28-activated cells were identified by differential abundance analysis. TCRs were clustered by predicted peptide-MHC specificity with GLIPH2, both within individual participants and across merged participant data sets. What TCRdb holds here is the immuneACCESS table cut down to in-frame rearrangements. Part of the clones is not present; checked against another copy, under half of the missing clones reflect an unresolved V gene, and the others are unexplained. V, J and clone size were drawn from that table, and D and trimming were deduced from the DNA. This sample gives roughly 32,000 clones in total; around 82% of them show up just once. Roughly 18% of the sample comes from the top ten.

The source was CD4+ T cells sorted from PBMCs after approximately 19-hour stimulation, collected from a patient who received antiretroviral therapy. The cell subset or site label corresponds to: CD40L-CD69- CD45RO-high memory CD4 T cells not responding to Gag peptides. The chain couples TRBV2 to TRBJ1-2; 6 matching bases give a weak D call of TRBD1. The origin of this receptor is an adult woman with HIV who was CMV-seropositive. The CDR3 reads as follows: CASRGGGSGYGYTF. The DNA sequence follows: TGTGCCAGCCGGGGAGGGGGATCGGGCTATGGCTACACCTTC. When the CDR3 is completed using the reference TRBV2 and TRBJ1-2 genes on either side, the full variable domain is EPEVTQTPSHQVTQMGQEVILRCVPISNHLYFYWYRQILGQKVEFLVSFYNNEISEKSEIFDDQFSVERPDGSNFTLKIRSTKLEDSAMYFCASRGGGSGYGYTFGSGTRLTVV.